The 25 T cell receptor beta chains presented below share a single source sample, sequenced in a study of CD8 T cells in Susac syndrome. RNA was extracted with the RNeasy kit, and a quantity of roughly 0.5 to 1 ug was reverse transcribed using random hexamers. TCRdb reprocessed the immunoSEQ multiplex PCR reads with MiXCR, giving one entry per CDR3 protein. The sample yields 70,000 to 85,000 distinct CDR3 sequences, about 96% seen once. Sequences were obtained from CD8+ T cells from PBMCs. These receptors were obtained from a human donor with Susac syndrome.

The V gene is TRBV29-1, the J gene TRBJ1-1; a weak D match, TRBD1 (5 bases). Germline V gives CDR1 SQVTM, CDR2 ANQGSEA. CDR3 length equals 13 residues. V was clipped by 8 bases and J by 5 bases, with 18 bases between them. The chain's CDR3 is CSLGSAGRTEAFF. The CDR3 coding sequence is TGCAGCCTTGGTTCTGCAGGGCGGACTGAAGCTTTCTTT.

The chain employs TRBV14 and TRBJ2-1; D is uncertain. With 4 bases removed from V and 3 bases from J, the gap between germline ends came to 13 bases. This CDR3 spans 15 amino acids. Germline V gene lookup returns CDR1 SGHDN and CDR2 FVKESK. CDR3: CASSPKGDGYNEQFF. CDR3 sequence (DNA): TGTGCCAGCAGCCCGAAAGGAGACGGCTACAATGAGCAGTTCTTC.

The chain combines TRBV5-1 with TRBJ2-1; 9 bases map to TRBD2. J gave up 4 bases and V 0 bases, and 5 bases lay outside the gene matches. This CDR3 region has 16 residues. In germline, CDR1 is SGHRS, CDR2 YFSETQ. CDR3 DNA: TGCGCCAGCAGCTTGGTAGCTAGCGGGGATTACAATGAGCAGTTCTTC. Translation: CASSLVASGDYNEQFF.

The chain has TRBV6-6 and TRBJ2-5, with a tentative D call TRBD2 (5 bases). Per germline, CDR1 MNHNY and CDR2 SVGAGI (reference sequence). Trimming shortened V by 5 bases and J by 5 bases, and 18 bases separated the two germline ends. This CDR3 has 15 residues. The CDR3 bases are TGTGCCAGCAGTCCCCCGAGGGCCACGGGGGAGACCCAGTACTTC. It codes for CASSPPRATGETQYF.

The chain is built from TRBV20-1 and TRBJ2-1; D is possibly TRBD1 (5 bases). Germline-derived CDR1 and CDR2 are DFQATT and SNEGSKA (reference sequence). CDR3 length equals 14 residues. Trimming pared 4 bases from V and 0 bases from J, leaving 10 bases between. The CDR3 bases are TGCAGTGCTATGGTAGACAGCTCCTACAATGAGCAGTTCTTC. It codes for CSAMVDSSYNEQFF.

The CDR3 coding sequence is TGTGCCAGCAGAAGGACAGGAAACACTGAAGCTTTCTTT. Protein sequence: CASRRTGNTEAFF. The chain employs TRBV28 and TRBJ1-1, with TRBD1 matching over 7 bases. Trimming at V came to 6 bases and at J to 2 bases, leaving 3 bases not matched to a gene. CDR1 MDHEN and CDR2 SYDVKM come from the germline V gene. This CDR3 region has 13 residues.

The V call is TRBV20-1, the J call TRBJ2-1; 8 bases are a match to TRBD2. V lost 1 base and J lost 9; bases outside the gene matches: 5. This CDR3 is 13 amino acids long. Germline V gene data show CDR1 as DFQATT and CDR2 as SNEGSKA (reference sequence). The CDR3 reads CSARAPTSAEQFF. As DNA, the CDR3 is TGCAGTGCTAGAGCGCCGACTAGCGCTGAGCAGTTCTTC.

This clonotype is a singleton in its sample. This chain's CDR3 is CAISESTGWNEQYV. Written as DNA, the CDR3 is TGTGCCATCAGTGAGTCGACAGGGTGGAACGAGCAGTACGTC. The chain uses TRBV10-3 and TRBJ2-7; 7 bases fit TRBD1. Germline assignment: CDR1 ENHRY and CDR2 SYGVKD. V lost 0 bases and J lost 5; bases outside the gene matches: 4. This CDR3 is 14 amino acids long.

This rearrangement joins TRBV7-3 to TRBJ2-5; D call uncertain. The CDR3 runs to 13 residues. CDR1 is SGHTA and CDR2 is FQGTGA in the germline V gene. Trimming shortened V by 5 bases and J by 1 base, and 8 bases separated the two germline ends. CDR3 sequence reads: CASSRVPQETQYF. The CDR3 DNA sequence: TGTGCCAGCAGCCGAGTCCCCCAAGAGACCCAGTACTTC.

This clonotype came up once. The rearrangement joins TRBV9 to TRBJ2-1, with 7 bases lining up with TRBD1. Germline-derived CDR1 and CDR2 are SGDLS and YYNGEE. The V gene end was trimmed by 4 bases and the J gene end by 6 bases; junction bases not matched to a gene: 10. The CDR3 spans 15 residues. The CDR3 nucleotides read TGTGCCAGCAGCCCCGAGACAGGGTTTGGCAATGAGCAGTTCTTC. It yields the protein CASSPETGFGNEQFF.

J is TRBJ1-1 and V is TRBV20-1; D may be TRBD1 (5 bases). Germline V lookup: CDR1 DFQATT, CDR2 SNEGSKA (reference sequence). Trimming pared 3 bases from V and 2 bases from J, leaving 10 bases between. The CDR3 length is 13 residues. CDR3 DNA: TGCAGTGCTAGCTGGGACGGCAACACTGAAGCTTTCTTT. It is translated as CSASWDGNTEAFF.

The chain employs TRBV5-1 and TRBJ1-1; 10 bases are shared with TRBD1. The V and J ends lost 0 bases and 3 bases, in that order; junction bases with no gene match: 5. CDR1 is SGHRS, CDR2 YFSETQ, per germline. This CDR3 spans 16 amino acids. The CDR3 DNA sequence: TGCGCCAGCAGCTTGGTGACAGGGGGCGAGGACACTGAAGCTTTCTTT. This sequence encodes CASSLVTGGEDTEAFF.

V is TRBV20-1 and J is TRBJ2-3, with D unresolved. Germline CDR1 is DFQATT and CDR2 is SNEGSKA (reference sequence). The CDR3 loop spans 12 amino acids. The V end lost 0 bases, the J end lost 7 bases, and 8 bases lay between the germline ends. The CDR3 DNA reads as TGCAGTGCTAGAGAGCGGCCTAATACGCAGTATTTT. Translation gives CSARERPNTQYF.

The chain has TRBV29-1 and TRBJ1-1; D remains ambiguous. The CDR3 extends over 13 amino acids. Trimming left V 7 bases short and J 0 bases short, with 12 bases between. Germline CDR1 SQVTM, CDR2 ANQGSEA. The CDR3 nucleotides read TGCAGCGGTGTCCTTGGGATGAACACTGAAGCTTTCTTT. Residues: CSGVLGMNTEAFF. The full variable domain, rest sourced from reference TRBV29-1 and TRBJ1-1, is SAVISQKPSRDICQRGTSLTIQCQVDSQVTMMFWYRQQPGQSLTLIATANQGSEATYESGFVIDKFPISRPNLTFSTLTVSNMSPEDSSIYLCSGVLGMNTEAFFGQGTRLTVV.

As DNA, the CDR3 is TGCAGTGCTAGAGTGTCAGGGGTGTATGATGAGCAGTTCTTC. It codes for CSARVSGVYDEQFF. The V call is TRBV20-1, the J call TRBJ2-1, with D maybe TRBD1 (6 bases). V lost 1 base and J lost 8, with 15 bases in between. Looked up from germline, CDR1 is DFQATT and CDR2 is SNEGSKA (reference sequence). The CDR3 covers 14 residues.

This chain uses TRBV3-1 with TRBJ2-2; the match to TRBD1 covers 10 bases. Germline CDR1 is LGHDT and CDR2 is YNNKEL (reference sequence). CDR3 size: 14 residues. With 8 bases clipped from V and 0 bases from J, the junction kept 0 bases outside the gene matches. The CDR3 loop is CASGTGANTGELFF. The CDR3 nucleotides read TGTGCCAGCGGGACAGGGGCGAACACCGGGGAGCTGTTTTTT.

A single count supports this clonotype. This chain uses TRBV27 with TRBJ1-1; 8 bases fit TRBD1. With V trimmed by 6 bases and J by 4 bases, 7 bases remained unmatched. The CDR3 is 14 residues long. Germline CDR1 MNHEY, CDR2 SMNVEV (reference sequence). This chain's CDR3 is CASSLQGVGTEAFF. The CDR3 DNA reads TGTGCCAGCAGCCTACAGGGGGTTGGCACTGAAGCTTTCTTT.

The CDR3 protein is CASKDPSYYEQYF. The CDR3 DNA is TGTGCCAGCAAGGACCCCAGTTACTACGAGCAGTACTTC. The chain combines TRBV6-2 or TRBV6-3 with TRBJ2-7; D gene ambiguous. The CDR3 contains 13 residues. Germline V gene sequence: CDR1 MNHEY, CDR2 SVGEGT. With 7 bases removed from V and 3 bases from J, the gap between germline ends came to 13 bases.

This chain joins TRBV29-1 and TRBJ2-7, with D perhaps matching TRBD1 or TRBD2 (5 bases each). The CDR3 runs 14 residues. Trimming stripped 5 bases from V and 1 base from J, with 15 bases between. Germline lookup yields CDR1 SQVTM and CDR2 ANQGSEA. CDR3 in amino acids: CSVFSWDGSYEQYF. CDR3 sequence (DNA): TGCAGCGTTTTCTCCTGGGACGGTTCCTACGAGCAGTACTTC.

Only a few counts were recorded for this clonotype. This chain connects TRBV29-1 to TRBJ2-6; D not certain. Germline CDR1 is SQVTM and CDR2 is ANQGSEA. CDR3 length: 14 residues. Trimming pared 0 bases from V and 0 bases from J, leaving 3 bases between. CDR3: CSVEEGSGANVLTF. The CDR3 DNA follows: TGCAGCGTTGAAGAGGGCTCTGGGGCCAACGTCCTGACTTTC. The full variable domain, in which reference TRBV29-1 and TRBJ2-6 provide the parts outside the CDR3, is SAVISQKPSRDICQRGTSLTIQCQVDSQVTMMFWYRQQPGQSLTLIATANQGSEATYESGFVIDKFPISRPNLTFSTLTVSNMSPEDSSIYLCSVEEGSGANVLTFGAGSRLTVL.

Here the CDR3 reads CASSPYRGMGTEAFF. CDR3 DNA: TGTGCCAGCAGCCCATACAGGGGTATGGGCACTGAAGCTTTCTTT. The chain links TRBV7-8 to TRBJ1-1, with TRBD1 matching 7 bases. In germline, CDR1 is SGHVS, CDR2 FQNEAQ. Unmatched junction bases numbered 10, after V lost 5 bases and J lost 4 bases. The CDR3 is 15 amino acids.

The CDR3 spells CASLGTSRTFSYNEQFF. CDR3 coding DNA: TGTGCCAGTCTCGGGACTAGCCGTACATTCTCCTACAATGAGCAGTTCTTC. This chain connects TRBV2 to TRBJ2-1; 9 positions match TRBD2. This CDR3 comprises 17 residues. Germline lookup yields CDR1 SNHLY and CDR2 FYNNEI. V was pared by 9 bases and J by 0 bases, with 12 bases of the junction left unmatched.

The chain is built from TRBV12-3 or TRBV12-4 and TRBJ2-3; 7 bases fit TRBD2. V was clipped by 2 bases and J by 1 base; unmatched bases: 9. This CDR3 is built from 17 residues. The CDR3 sequence is CASSLFFRLAGTDTQYF. DNA of the CDR3: TGTGCCAGCAGTTTATTCTTCCGGCTAGCGGGCACAGATACGCAGTATTTT.

This rearrangement joins TRBV11-1 to TRBJ2-1; the D gene could be TRBD1 or TRBD2 (6 bases each). CDR1 and CDR2 from the germline V gene are SGHAT and FQDESV (reference sequence). This CDR3 contains 17 residues. V was shortened by 6 bases and J by 3 bases, with 21 bases between the two germline ends. The CDR3, as DNA: TGTGCCAGCAGTTCGGGGGCAGCAAGCAACTACTACAATGAGCAGTTCTTC. This gives the protein CASSSGAASNYYNEQFF.

The rearrangement links TRBV9 to TRBJ2-1; D might be TRBD2 (5 bases). This CDR3 spans 14 amino acids. Germline values: CDR1 SGDLS, CDR2 YYNGEE. Trimming pared 0 bases from V and 12 bases from J, leaving 16 bases between. In DNA, the CDR3 is TGTGCCAGCAGCGTAGGCAGTGAGCCTCGGGGGCAGTTCTTC. Encoded protein: CASSVGSEPRGQFF.